This TCR beta chain is from a study of cytomegalovirus exposure and HLA in healthy donors. Study context: When 300 to 400 donors were genotyped, just over 80% of them were found to fall in the Caucasian-associated ancestry cluster.

The V end lost 2 bases, the J end lost 1 base, and 5 bases lay between the germline ends. The germline CDR1 and CDR2 sequences are SGHTA and FQGNSA. This CDR3 is built from 13 residues. The study ran its PCR with 60 Vbeta and 13 Jbeta primers. Here immunoSEQ multiplex PCR was the method, and the copy in TCRdb shows in-frame clones only, minus some. Of more than 55,000 clones in the sample, 65% to 90% were seen once. About this clone: Its antigen is not identified.

Study-level points and caveats: According to an earlier analysis, most TCR beta V segments yielded productive rearrangements about 90% or about 30% of the time. There were reportedly fewer N-insertions in an Asian-associated ancestry cluster than the roughly 610-donor mean, in a later analysis.

This TCR was recovered from a human donor in good health. The J gene is TRBJ1-1, the V gene TRBV7-2; unclear D gene. Input material: PBMCs. This CDR3 is CASSLTPNTEAFF. CDR3 sequence (DNA): TGTGCCAGCAGCTTAACACCGAACACTGAAGCTTTCTTT. Drawing the rest from reference TRBV7-2 and TRBJ1-1, the complete variable domain is GAGVSQSPSNKVTEKGKDVELRCDPISGHTALYWYRQSLGQGLEFLIYFQGNSAPDKSGLPSDRFSAERTGGSVSTLTIQRTQQEDSAVYLCASSLTPNTEAFFGQGTRLTVV.